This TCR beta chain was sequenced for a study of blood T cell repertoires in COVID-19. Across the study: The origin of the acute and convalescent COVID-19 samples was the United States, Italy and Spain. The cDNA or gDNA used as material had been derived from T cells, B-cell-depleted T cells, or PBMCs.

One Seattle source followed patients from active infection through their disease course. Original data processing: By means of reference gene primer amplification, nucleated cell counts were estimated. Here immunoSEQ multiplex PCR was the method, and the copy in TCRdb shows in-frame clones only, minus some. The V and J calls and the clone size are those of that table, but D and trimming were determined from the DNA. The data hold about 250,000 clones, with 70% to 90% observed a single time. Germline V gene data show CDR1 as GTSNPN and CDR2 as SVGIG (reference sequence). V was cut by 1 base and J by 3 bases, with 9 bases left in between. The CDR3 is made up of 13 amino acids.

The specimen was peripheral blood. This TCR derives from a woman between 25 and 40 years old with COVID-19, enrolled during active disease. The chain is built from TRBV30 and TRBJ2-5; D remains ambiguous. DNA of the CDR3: TGTGCCTGGAGTGCTCTCACTAAAGAGACCCAGTACTTC. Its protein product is CAWSALTKETQYF. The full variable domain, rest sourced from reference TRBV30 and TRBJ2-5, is SQTIHQWPATLVQPVGSPLSLECTVEGTSNPNLYWYRQAAGRGLQLLFYSVGIGQISSEVPQNLSASRPQDRQFILSSKKLLLSDSGFYLCAWSALTKETQYFGPGTRLLVL.